The rows below give T cell receptor beta chains drawn from one sample of a study of blood T cell repertoires in COVID-19. This table comes from immunoSEQ multiplex PCR, and its TCRdb copy is limited to in-frame clones, with some not included. The sample lists around 200,000 clones, about nine tenths seen once, with 1.5% to 2% in the top ten. The sequenced sample consisted of peripheral blood. The receptors derive from a man between 18 and 35 years old with active or convalescent COVID-19. Both conserved end residues are part of each CDR3. A D gene is named only where the DNA matches it firmly. Some rows mark clone size as missing; the rest say once, few, many or name a class of expanded clone.

j_gene: TRBJ1-2; abundance: .; v_gene: TRBV7-8; d_gene: .; CDR3aa: CASSSRQSNYGYTF; CDR3nt: TGTGCCAGCAGCTCGCGGCAATCTAACTATGGCTACACCTTC
j_gene: TRBJ2-7; abundance: .; v_gene: TRBV4-1; d_gene: .; CDR3aa: CASSQDPTAAVRYEQYF; CDR3nt: TGCGCCAGCAGCCAAGACCCAACGGCAGCGGTTAGGTACGAGCAGTACTTC
j_gene: TRBJ2-2; abundance: .; v_gene: TRBV7-2; d_gene: .; CDR3aa: CASSSLPQGGELFF; CDR3nt: TGTGCCAGCAGTTCCCTCCCCCAGGGGGGGGAGCTGTTTTTT
j_gene: TRBJ1-1; abundance: .; v_gene: TRBV19; d_gene: .; CDR3aa: CASSGTPENTEAFF; CDR3nt: TGTGCCAGTAGTGGGACACCTGAGAACACTGAAGCTTTCTTT
j_gene: TRBJ1-5; abundance: .; v_gene: TRBV24-1; d_gene: .; CDR3aa: CATSPGGHKVLYSNQPQHF; CDR3nt: TGTGCCACCAGTCCTGGTGGGCATAAGGTCCTTTATAGCAATCAGCCCCAGCATTTT
j_gene: TRBJ2-7; abundance: .; v_gene: TRBV7-2; d_gene: TRBD2; CDR3aa: CASSPRGTSVFSEQYF; CDR3nt: TGTGCCAGCAGCCCGCGCGGGACTAGCGTTTTCTCCGAGCAGTACTTC
j_gene: TRBJ1-3; abundance: .; v_gene: TRBV5-1; d_gene: .; CDR3aa: CASSLPESSGNTIYF; CDR3nt: TGCGCCAGCAGCTTGCCGGAGTCCTCTGGAAACACCATATATTTT
j_gene: TRBJ1-1; abundance: .; v_gene: TRBV19; d_gene: .; CDR3aa: CASSIEQGRVENTEAFF; CDR3nt: TGTGCCAGTAGTATAGAGCAGGGGCGCGTTGAAAACACTGAAGCTTTCTTT
j_gene: TRBJ2-2; abundance: .; v_gene: TRBV30; d_gene: TRBD1; CDR3aa: CAWRKQGSPGELFF; CDR3nt: TGTGCCTGGAGAAAACAGGGGTCTCCCGGGGAGCTGTTTTTT
j_gene: TRBJ1-1; abundance: .; v_gene: TRBV2; d_gene: .; CDR3aa: CASSDGQNTEAFF; CDR3nt: TGTGCCAGCAGTGATGGGCAGAACACTGAAGCTTTCTTT
j_gene: TRBJ2-1; abundance: .; v_gene: TRBV19; d_gene: TRBD2; CDR3aa: CASSPTSGNEQFF; CDR3nt: TGTGCCAGTAGCCCTACTAGCGGAAATGAGCAGTTCTTC
j_gene: TRBJ2-1; abundance: .; v_gene: TRBV12-5; d_gene: .; CDR3aa: CASEAGSYYNEQFF; CDR3nt: TGTGCTAGTGAGGCGGGTTCGTACTACAATGAGCAGTTCTTC
j_gene: TRBJ1-6; abundance: .; v_gene: TRBV5-1; d_gene: TRBD1; CDR3aa: CASSLGDRDSPLHF; CDR3nt: TGCGCCAGCAGCTTAGGGGACAGGGATTCACCCCTCCACTTT
j_gene: TRBJ1-5; abundance: .; v_gene: TRBV7-8; d_gene: .; CDR3aa: CASSAPGGGVGNQPQHF; CDR3nt: TGTGCCAGCAGCGCCCCGGGGGGAGGGGTGGGCAATCAGCCCCAGCATTTT
j_gene: TRBJ1-1; abundance: .; v_gene: TRBV6-5; d_gene: .; CDR3aa: CASSYSTGNTEAFF; CDR3nt: TGTGCCAGCAGTTACTCGACAGGCAACACTGAAGCTTTCTTT
j_gene: TRBJ2-1; abundance: .; v_gene: TRBV7-2; d_gene: TRBD2; CDR3aa: CASSQIAGVLNNEQFF; CDR3nt: TGTGCCAGCAGCCAAATAGCGGGAGTTCTGAACAATGAGCAGTTCTTC
j_gene: TRBJ1-3; abundance: .; v_gene: TRBV11-2; d_gene: .; CDR3aa: CASSKAPGGTGNTIYF; CDR3nt: TGTGCCAGCAGCAAGGCGCCGGGAGGTACTGGAAACACCATATATTTT
j_gene: TRBJ2-1; abundance: .; v_gene: TRBV7-3; d_gene: TRBD2; CDR3aa: CASSPSTGTGLAVNEQFF; CDR3nt: TGTGCCAGCAGCCCGTCCACGGGGACGGGACTAGCGGTAAATGAGCAGTTCTTC
j_gene: TRBJ2-1; abundance: .; v_gene: TRBV11-2; d_gene: TRBD2; CDR3aa: CASSRPPLAGHGNEQFF; CDR3nt: TGTGCCAGCAGCCGGCCCCCCCTAGCGGGACATGGGAATGAGCAGTTCTTC
j_gene: TRBJ2-2; abundance: few; v_gene: TRBV3-1/TRBV3-2; d_gene: TRBD1; CDR3aa: CASSHLTGGATGELFF; CDR3nt: TGTGCCAGCAGCCACCTGACAGGGGGCGCGACCGGGGAGCTGTTTTTT
j_gene: TRBJ2-1; abundance: .; v_gene: TRBV12-3/TRBV12-4; d_gene: .; CDR3aa: CASILQGRYEQFF; CDR3nt: TGTGCCAGCATCTTACAGGGTCGGTATGAGCAGTTCTTC
j_gene: TRBJ1-1; abundance: .; v_gene: TRBV2; d_gene: TRBD1; CDR3aa: CASSAGSQGRTEAFF; CDR3nt: TGTGCCAGCAGTGCGGGTTCACAGGGGAGGACTGAAGCTTTCTTT
j_gene: TRBJ2-5; abundance: .; v_gene: TRBV27; d_gene: TRBD1; CDR3aa: CASSTMGTGGSETQYF; CDR3nt: TGTGCCAGCAGTACCATGGGGACAGGGGGCTCAGAGACCCAGTACTTC
j_gene: TRBJ1-5; abundance: .; v_gene: TRBV6-2/TRBV6-3; d_gene: .; CDR3aa: CASSYLDQPQHF; CDR3nt: TGTGCCAGCAGTTACCTCGATCAGCCCCAGCATTTT
j_gene: TRBJ2-1; abundance: few; v_gene: TRBV18; d_gene: .; CDR3aa: CASSPPSRGAILNEQFF; CDR3nt: TGTGCCAGCTCACCACCGTCTCGGGGGGCGATTTTAAATGAGCAGTTCTTC
j_gene: TRBJ1-2; abundance: .; v_gene: TRBV19; d_gene: .; CDR3aa: CASSIGQNNYGYTF; CDR3nt: TGTGCCAGTAGTATAGGACAAAATAACTATGGCTACACCTTC
j_gene: TRBJ1-2; abundance: .; v_gene: TRBV4-3; d_gene: TRBD1; CDR3aa: CASSPSLAGTGSTYGYTF; CDR3nt: TGCGCCAGCAGCCCCTCTTTAGCAGGGACAGGGTCCACCTATGGCTACACCTTC
j_gene: TRBJ2-7; abundance: .; v_gene: TRBV6-2/TRBV6-3; d_gene: .; CDR3aa: CASSPDSTYEQYF; CDR3nt: TGTGCCAGCAGCCCCGACAGCACCTACGAGCAGTACTTC
j_gene: TRBJ2-7; abundance: .; v_gene: TRBV4-3; d_gene: TRBD1; CDR3aa: CASSQETGGSYEQYF; CDR3nt: TGCGCCAGCAGCCAAGAGACAGGGGGTTCCTACGAGCAGTACTTC
j_gene: TRBJ2-7; abundance: .; v_gene: TRBV5-1; d_gene: .; CDR3aa: CASSWGGRSNEQYF; CDR3nt: TGCGCCAGCAGCTGGGGGGGCAGATCGAATGAGCAGTACTTC
j_gene: TRBJ2-2; abundance: .; v_gene: TRBV12-3/TRBV12-4; d_gene: TRBD2; CDR3aa: CASGTSNTGELFF; CDR3nt: TGTGCCAGCGGGACTAGCAACACCGGGGAGCTGTTTTTT
j_gene: TRBJ1-1; abundance: .; v_gene: TRBV18; d_gene: .; CDR3aa: CASSLSDRAGTEAFF; CDR3nt: TGTGCCAGCTCACTTTCGGACAGAGCAGGTACTGAAGCTTTCTTT
j_gene: TRBJ1-1; abundance: few; v_gene: TRBV27; d_gene: .; CDR3aa: CASSLAPGSTKAFF; CDR3nt: TGTGCCAGCAGTTTAGCTCCCGGTTCCACTAAAGCTTTCTTT
j_gene: TRBJ2-5; abundance: .; v_gene: TRBV7-2; d_gene: .; CDR3aa: CASSLVSGGQETQYF; CDR3nt: TGTGCCAGCAGCTTAGTTAGCGGAGGGCAAGAGACCCAGTACTTC
j_gene: TRBJ2-7; abundance: once; v_gene: TRBV29-1; d_gene: .; CDR3aa: CSARTGYEQYF; CDR3nt: TGCAGCGCTCGCACAGGGTACGAGCAGTACTTC
j_gene: TRBJ1-1; abundance: .; v_gene: TRBV7-9; d_gene: .; CDR3aa: CASSLSPRAGNTEAFF; CDR3nt: TGTGCCAGCAGCTTGTCACCCAGGGCCGGGAACACTGAAGCTTTCTTT
j_gene: TRBJ2-1; abundance: .; v_gene: TRBV7-2; d_gene: .; CDR3aa: CASSLVGSGLLGGDEQFF; CDR3nt: TGTGCCAGCAGCTTAGTTGGTAGCGGATTATTAGGGGGCGATGAGCAGTTCTTC
j_gene: TRBJ1-4; abundance: .; v_gene: TRBV4-1; d_gene: .; CDR3aa: CASSQGLGRWEKLFF; CDR3nt: TGCGCCAGCAGCCAAGGCTTGGGGCGCTGGGAAAAACTGTTTTTT
j_gene: TRBJ1-5; abundance: .; v_gene: TRBV6-2/TRBV6-3; d_gene: .; CDR3aa: CASSPVSGQPQHF; CDR3nt: TGTGCCAGCAGCCCGGTCTCCGGGCAGCCCCAGCATTTT
j_gene: TRBJ2-7; abundance: .; v_gene: TRBV3-1/TRBV3-2; d_gene: .; CDR3aa: CASSQDRLSYEQYF; CDR3nt: TGTGCCAGCAGCCAAGATCGACTTTCCTACGAGCAGTACTTC
j_gene: TRBJ2-5; abundance: .; v_gene: TRBV6-1; d_gene: .; CDR3aa: CASSEAPGTGAQYF; CDR3nt: TGTGCCAGCAGTGAAGCTCCGGGTACCGGGGCCCAGTACTTC
j_gene: TRBJ1-4; abundance: .; v_gene: TRBV7-9; d_gene: .; CDR3aa: CASSLDRHNEKLFF; CDR3nt: TGTGCCAGCAGCTTAGACAGACATAATGAAAAACTGTTTTTT
j_gene: TRBJ1-5; abundance: .; v_gene: TRBV6-6; d_gene: .; CDR3aa: CASSRTDSNQPQHF; CDR3nt: TGTGCCAGCAGCCGTACAGATAGCAATCAGCCCCAGCATTTT
j_gene: TRBJ2-2; abundance: .; v_gene: TRBV7-7; d_gene: TRBD2; CDR3aa: CASSRGLAANTGELFF; CDR3nt: TGTGCTAGCAGCCGTGGACTAGCGGCGAACACCGGGGAGCTGTTTTTT
j_gene: TRBJ1-1; abundance: .; v_gene: TRBV29-1; d_gene: TRBD1; CDR3aa: CSVGTSGGDTEAFF; CDR3nt: TGCAGCGTTGGGACATCAGGGGGAGACACTGAAGCTTTCTTT
j_gene: TRBJ1-2; abundance: .; v_gene: TRBV5-1; d_gene: TRBD1; CDR3aa: CASSSTPGQDQGHYGYTF; CDR3nt: TGCGCCAGCAGCTCCACCCCGGGACAGGATCAAGGGCACTATGGCTACACCTTC
j_gene: TRBJ2-3; abundance: .; v_gene: TRBV5-6; d_gene: TRBD2; CDR3aa: CASSLGSGPTDTQYF; CDR3nt: TGTGCCAGCAGCTTGGGTAGCGGGCCCACAGATACGCAGTATTTT
j_gene: TRBJ1-4; abundance: few; v_gene: TRBV5-1; d_gene: TRBD1; CDR3aa: CASSLGDRGSEKLFF; CDR3nt: TGCGCCAGCAGCTTAGGGGACAGGGGTAGCGAAAAACTGTTTTTT
j_gene: TRBJ2-2; abundance: .; v_gene: TRBV3-1/TRBV3-2; d_gene: TRBD2; CDR3aa: CASSPRSGSGTGELFF; CDR3nt: TGTGCCAGCAGCCCAAGGAGCGGGAGCGGGACCGGGGAGCTGTTTTTT
j_gene: TRBJ2-5; abundance: .; v_gene: TRBV10-1; d_gene: .; CDR3aa: CASGGQGREETQYF; CDR3nt: TGCGCCAGCGGGGGTCAGGGGCGAGAAGAGACCCAGTACTTC
j_gene: TRBJ1-1; abundance: .; v_gene: TRBV5-1; d_gene: .; CDR3aa: CASSSGAVNTEAFF; CDR3nt: TGCGCCAGCAGCTCAGGGGCCGTGAACACTGAAGCTTTCTTT
j_gene: TRBJ2-5; abundance: .; v_gene: TRBV7-3; d_gene: TRBD1; CDR3aa: CASSRTGGETQYF; CDR3nt: TGTGCCAGCAGCCGGACAGGGGGTGAGACCCAGTACTTC
j_gene: TRBJ2-7; abundance: once; v_gene: TRBV11-2; d_gene: TRBD2; CDR3aa: CASSRNSGGGYEQYF; CDR3nt: TGTGCCAGCAGCAGGAATAGCGGGGGGGGTTACGAGCAGTACTTC
j_gene: TRBJ2-5; abundance: .; v_gene: TRBV24-1; d_gene: TRBD2; CDR3aa: CATSDTLSGGAFQETQYF; CDR3nt: TGTGCCACCAGTGATACCCTGAGCGGGGGGGCGTTTCAAGAGACCCAGTACTTC
j_gene: TRBJ1-2; abundance: .; v_gene: TRBV5-1; d_gene: TRBD1; CDR3aa: CASSLAGGQFYGYTF; CDR3nt: TGCGCCAGCAGCTTGGCCGGGGGACAGTTCTATGGCTACACCTTC